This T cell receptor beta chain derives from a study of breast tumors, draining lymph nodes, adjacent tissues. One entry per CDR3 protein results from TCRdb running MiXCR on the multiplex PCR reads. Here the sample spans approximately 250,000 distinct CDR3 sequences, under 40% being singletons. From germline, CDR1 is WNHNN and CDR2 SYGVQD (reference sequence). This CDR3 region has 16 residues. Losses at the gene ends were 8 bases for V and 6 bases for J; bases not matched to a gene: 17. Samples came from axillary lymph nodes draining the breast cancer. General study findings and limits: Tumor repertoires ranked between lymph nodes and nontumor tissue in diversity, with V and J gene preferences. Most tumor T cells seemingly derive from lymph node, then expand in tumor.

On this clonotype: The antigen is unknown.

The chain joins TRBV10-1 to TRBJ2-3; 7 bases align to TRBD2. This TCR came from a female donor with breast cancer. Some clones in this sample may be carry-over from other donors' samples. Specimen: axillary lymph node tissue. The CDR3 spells CASRLSVIAGSDTQYF. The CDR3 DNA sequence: TGCGCCAGCCGTCTCTCGGTGATAGCGGGTTCGGATACGCAGTATTTT.